The 23 T cell receptor beta chains reported below all come from one sample, sequenced in a study of human T cells and chemical hapten exposure. As to time point: patch test 1, 2 weeks after DPC sensitization. Treatment of the sample: therapeutic diphenylcyclopropenone sensitization with weekly scalp DPC. TCRdb fed the RACE reads into MiXCR, producing one record per CDR3 protein. The sample carries about 80,000 distinct CDR3 sequences, approximately 10% recorded once. This specimen consisted of whole blood, obtained in connection with sensitization to the hapten diphenylcyclopropenone (DPC). These receptors came from a woman in her forties or fifties with alopecia areata. Some clones in this sample may be carry-over from other donors' samples.

This clonotype was counted between two and nine times. The chain couples TRBV6-1 to TRBJ1-5, with 10 bases matching TRBD1. V gave up 6 bases and J gave up 8 bases; unmatched junction bases: 7. Per the germline V gene, CDR1 is MNHNS and CDR2 is SASEGT. The CDR3 runs to 14 residues. This chain's CDR3 is CASRTDRGREPQHF. CDR3 bases: TGTGCCAGCAGGACTGACAGGGGGCGGGAGCCCCAGCATTTT.

The sample holds a few counts of this clonotype. V is TRBV7-9 and J is TRBJ2-3; D might be TRBD2 (5 bases). CDR3 size: 15 residues. Deletions cut 1 base from V and 6 bases from J, with 14 bases between. From germline, CDR1 is SEHNR and CDR2 FQNEAQ (reference sequence). CDR3 region: CASSLEGGQWDTQYF. The CDR3 DNA reads as TGTGCCAGCAGCTTAGAGGGCGGGCAATGGGATACGCAGTATTTT.

The chain links TRBV5-1 to TRBJ2-3; perhaps D is TRBD1 or TRBD2 (5 bases each). The CDR3 spans 14 residues. The germline gives CDR1 SGHRS, CDR2 YFSETQ. Trimming removed 4 bases from V and 0 bases from J, with 9 bases in between. The CDR3 bases are TGCGCCAGCAGCCCCCGGGACAGCACAGATACGCAGTATTTT. Translation: CASSPRDSTDTQYF.

This clonotype was counted ten times or more. The rearrangement links TRBV6-1 to TRBJ2-2; possible D gene TRBD2, 5 bases. The CDR3 has 14 amino acids. V lost 6 bases, J lost 1 base, and 9 bases lay in between. Germline CDR1 reads MNHNS; CDR2 reads SASEGT. The CDR3 region has the DNA TGTGCCAGCAGGGACTCCGGGAACACCGGGGAGCTGTTTTTT. Protein product: CASRDSGNTGELFF.

The CDR3 DNA is TGTGCCAGCAGGGAAGACAGGCGGGAGACCTACGAGCAGTACTTC. Its translation is CASREDRRETYEQYF. The chain has TRBV6-5 and TRBJ2-7; possible D gene TRBD2, 7 bases. In germline, CDR1 is MNHEY, CDR2 SVGAGI. V dropped 6 bases and J dropped 2 bases, with 17 bases sitting between them. The CDR3 extends over 15 amino acids.

This sequence joins TRBV2 and TRBJ1-5; D may be TRBD1 (5 bases). There are 14 residues in the CDR3. CDR1 and CDR2 from the germline V gene are SNHLY and FYNNEI. V was cut by 6 bases and J by 7 bases, with 16 bases left in between. The CDR3 here is CASSQGSGDQPQHF. CDR3 DNA: TGTGCCAGCAGCCAAGGGAGTGGGGACCAGCCCCAGCATTTT. The whole variable domain, remainder taken from reference TRBV2 and TRBJ1-5, is EPEVTQTPSHQVTQMGQEVILRCVPISNHLYFYWYRQILGQKVEFLVSFYNNEISEKSEIFDDQFSVERPDGSNFTLKIRSTKLEDSAMYFCASSQGSGDQPQHFGDGTRLSIL.

This clonotype was counted at least ten times. This chain links TRBV6-5 with TRBJ1-5; TRBD1 agrees at 10 bases. The CDR3 loop spans 18 amino acids. Germline trimming cut 0 bases from V and 6 bases from J; bases unmatched to any gene: 11. The V gene's germline CDR1 is MNHEY and CDR2 SVGAGI. CDR3 residues: CASSYSPPTGGGGQPQHF. The CDR3 bases are TGTGCCAGCAGTTACTCCCCCCCGACAGGGGGCGGGGGTCAGCCCCAGCATTTT.

This clonotype has a handful of counts. The chain links TRBV15 to TRBJ2-7, with D tentatively TRBD1 (6 bases). Trimming removed 0 bases at V and 4 bases at J, with 10 bases between. The CDR3 extends over 14 amino acids. Looked up from germline, CDR1 is LNHNV and CDR2 is YYDKDF (reference sequence). This chain's CDR3 is CATSREQGRYEQYF. CDR3 nucleotide sequence: TGTGCCACCAGCAGAGAGCAGGGGCGGTACGAGCAGTACTTC.

This clonotype was counted between two and nine times. The chain carries TRBV5-1 and TRBJ2-5; possible D gene TRBD2, 6 bases. The germline V and J ends were trimmed by 4 bases and 5 bases, with 12 bases remaining between them. This CDR3 has 13 residues. The germline gives CDR1 SGHRS, CDR2 YFSETQ. CDR3 region: CASSTDYPETQYF. The CDR3 DNA is TGCGCCAGCAGCACGGACTACCCCGAGACCCAGTACTTC.

This chain connects TRBV29-1 to TRBJ2-3; D ambiguous. Germline V lookup: CDR1 SQVTM, CDR2 ANQGSEA. CDR3 length: 12 residues. V lost 4 bases, J lost 2 bases, and 7 bases lay in between. This chain's CDR3 is CSVVVYTDTQYF. The CDR3, as DNA: TGCAGCGTTGTGGTATACACAGATACGCAGTATTTT.

This clonotype was counted between two and nine times. The chain uses TRBV11-2 and TRBJ2-7; D may correspond to TRBD1 or TRBD2 (6 bases each). With 5 bases removed from V and 3 bases from J, the gap between germline ends came to 14 bases. CDR3 size: 14 residues. The V gene's germline CDR1 is SGHAT and CDR2 FQNNGV. The CDR3, as DNA: TGTGCCAGCAGCGCCGCCGGGGGCGACTACGAGCAGTACTTC. This translates into CASSAAGGDYEQYF. The entire variable domain, with the rest obtained from reference TRBV11-2 and TRBJ2-7, is as follows: EAGVAQSPRYKIIEKRQSVAFWCNPISGHATLYWYQQILGQGPKLLIQFQNNGVVDDSQLPKDRFSAERLKGVDSTLKIQPAKLEDSAVYLCASSAAGGDYEQYFGPGTRLTVT.

This clonotype was found a few times. The gene calls are TRBV7-6 and TRBJ2-6; D may be TRBD2 (5 bases). The germline V and J ends were trimmed by 1 base and 3 bases, with 16 bases remaining between them. In germline, CDR1 is SGHVS, CDR2 FNYEAQ. This CDR3 is built from 18 residues. The CDR3 nucleotides are TGTGCCAGCAGCTTAGTCCTACGGGGTCTAGTTGGGGCCAACGTCCTGACTTTC. It codes for CASSLVLRGLVGANVLTF.

As concerns this clonotype: Given a much more abundant clone one base away, this may be a read error. The chain uses TRBV29-1 and TRBJ1-5; no firm D call. Germline CDR1 reads SQVTM; CDR2 reads ANQGSEA. The CDR3 runs to 10 residues. This CDR3 reads CGPRGPGQHF. CDR3 DNA: TGCGGCCCGCGCGGTCCAGGCCAGCATTTT.

This clonotype has ten or more counts. DNA of the CDR3: TGTGCCAGCAGCCGTCGACAAGGCAAGGGTCCAGATACGCAGTATTTT. This encodes CASSRRQGKGPDTQYF. This chain links TRBV11-1 with TRBJ2-3; D uncertain. Germline assignment: CDR1 SGHAT and CDR2 FQDESV (reference sequence). The germline V and J ends were trimmed by 5 bases and 4 bases, with 19 bases remaining between them. The CDR3 loop spans 16 amino acids. Based on the CDR3 plus reference TRBV11-1 and TRBJ2-3, the full variable domain is EAEVAQSPRYKITEKSQAVAFWCDPISGHATLYWYRQILGQGPELLVQFQDESVVDDSQLPKDRFSAERLKGVDSTLKIQPAELGDSAMYLCASSRRQGKGPDTQYFGPGTRLTVL.

The chain recombines TRBV11-2 with TRBJ1-2; the D is unclear. CDR1 and CDR2 (germline): SGHAT, FQNNGV. V lost 5 bases and J 3 bases, leaving 10 bases between the germline ends. This CDR3 region has 13 residues. The CDR3 loop is CASSLGAHYGYTF. CDR3 in DNA: TGTGCCAGCAGCCTCGGCGCACACTATGGCTACACCTTC.

The chain combines TRBV14 with TRBJ2-7, with TRBD2 as a possible D gene (6 bases). This CDR3 has 15 amino acids. Trimming removed 5 bases from V and 3 bases from J, with 17 bases in between. Germline V gene data show CDR1 as SGHDN and CDR2 as FVKESK. CDR3 DNA sequence: TGTGCCAGCAGCAAAAGTGGGGGGAATCTCTACGAGCAGTACTTC. Amino acids: CASSKSGGNLYEQYF.

Ten or more counts support this clonotype. The CDR3 reads CSVDMTGTANEQYF. The CDR3 DNA sequence: TGCAGCGTGGATATGACAGGGACCGCCAACGAGCAGTACTTC. The chain uses TRBV29-1 and TRBJ2-7, with 7 bases aligning to TRBD1. V was clipped by 6 bases and J by 5 bases; unmatched bases: 13. This CDR3 contains 14 residues. Germline V CDR1 and CDR2: SQVTM, ANQGSEA.

In this sample, this clonotype turned up many times. The chain joins TRBV7-8 to TRBJ2-1, with 7 bases aligning to TRBD1. The V segment lost 4 bases and the J segment 3 bases; nucleotides outside the gene matches: 6. Germline V CDR1 and CDR2: SGHVS, FQNEAQ. The CDR3 has 15 residues. The CDR3 region is CASSSIGTDYNEQFF. The CDR3 DNA reads TGTGCCAGCAGCTCCATTGGGACAGACTACAATGAGCAGTTCTTC.

This clonotype was observed a few times. The chain carries TRBV5-5 and TRBJ2-6; D unclear. Germline assignment: CDR1 SGHKS and CDR2 YYEKEE (reference sequence). The CDR3 sequence is 16 residues long. The ends were cut back, 0 bases at V and 0 bases at J, with 7 bases in the middle. CDR3 bases: TGTGCCAGCAGCTTGGCCAGTACCTCTGGGGCCAACGTCCTGACTTTC. This codes for CASSLASTSGANVLTF.

DNA for the CDR3: TGTGCCAGCTCACCTGGGACAAAAAACACTGAAGCTTTCTTT. It yields the protein CASSPGTKNTEAFF. This rearrangement joins TRBV18 to TRBJ1-1; perhaps TRBD1 as D (6 bases). This CDR3 has 14 amino acids. The germline CDR1 and CDR2 sequences are KGHSH and LQKENI. With 3 bases removed from V and 2 bases from J, the gap between germline ends came to 10 bases.

In this sample, this clonotype turned up many times. This rearrangement joins TRBV7-8 to TRBJ1-2; perhaps TRBD1 as D (6 bases). Germline assignment: CDR1 SGHVS and CDR2 FQNEAQ. CDR3 size: 13 residues. Trimming left V 6 bases short and J 4 bases short, with 12 bases between. CDR3 in amino acids: CASSPGVSYGYTF. In nucleotides, the CDR3 is TGTGCCAGCAGTCCAGGGGTTTCCTATGGCTACACCTTC.

The V and J genes are TRBV4-2 and TRBJ2-7, with 8 bases identical to TRBD1. The trim removed 1 base at V and 2 bases at J, leaving 4 bases unmatched. CDR1 and CDR2 (germline): LGHNA, YNFKEQ. The CDR3 is 15 residues long. The CDR3 DNA follows: TGTGCCAGCAGCCAAGCCGGACAGGGCCCCTACGAGCAGTACTTC. Translating it yields CASSQAGQGPYEQYF.

This clonotype was seen a few times. This rearrangement joins TRBV28 to TRBJ2-5; D remains unclear. The CDR3 has 13 amino acids. The V gene lost 7 bases and the J gene lost 2 bases, with 11 bases spanning the gap. CDR1 is MDHEN and CDR2 is SYDVKM in the germline V gene. Here the CDR3 DNA reads TGTGCCAGCATGAGGAACGAGCAAGAGACCCAGTACTTC. Amino acids: CASMRNEQETQYF. The variable domain in full, with the rest retrieved from reference TRBV28 and TRBJ2-5, is DVKVTQSSRYLVKRTGEKVFLECVQDMDHENMFWYRQDPGLGLRLIYFSYDVKMKEKGDIPEGYSVSREKKERFSLILESASTNQTSMYLCASMRNEQETQYFGPGTRLLVL.